The clone carrying this T cell receptor beta chain has more than one count but fewer than ten. TCRdb analysed the 5' RACE reads with MiXCR anew, one entry per CDR3 protein. The data show about 63,000 distinct CDR3 sequences, roughly 16% seen once. The record originates from a study of T cells of healthy individuals. The sequence was obtained from a human donor in good health.

The CDR3 is CASRSGYGYTF. The DNA of the CDR3 is TGTGCCAGCAGGTCAGGTTATGGCTACACCTTC. The V and J genes are TRBV27 and TRBJ1-2; D unresolved. Trimming took 6 bases from V and 5 from J, leaving 7 bases between them. The germline V gene encodes CDR1 MNHEY and CDR2 SMNVEV (reference sequence). The length of the CDR3 is 11 residues.